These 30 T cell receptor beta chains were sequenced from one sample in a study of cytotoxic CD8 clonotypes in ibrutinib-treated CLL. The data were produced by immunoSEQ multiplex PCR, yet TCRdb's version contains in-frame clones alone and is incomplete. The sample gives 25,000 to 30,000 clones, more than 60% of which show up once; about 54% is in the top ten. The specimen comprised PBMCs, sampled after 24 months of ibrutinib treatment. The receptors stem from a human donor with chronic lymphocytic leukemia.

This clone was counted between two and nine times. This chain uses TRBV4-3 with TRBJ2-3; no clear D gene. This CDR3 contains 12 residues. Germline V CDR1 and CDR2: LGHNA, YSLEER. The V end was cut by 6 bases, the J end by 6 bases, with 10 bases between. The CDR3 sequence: CASRGMTDTQYF. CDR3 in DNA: TGCGCCAGCAGGGGTATGACCGATACGCAGTATTTT.

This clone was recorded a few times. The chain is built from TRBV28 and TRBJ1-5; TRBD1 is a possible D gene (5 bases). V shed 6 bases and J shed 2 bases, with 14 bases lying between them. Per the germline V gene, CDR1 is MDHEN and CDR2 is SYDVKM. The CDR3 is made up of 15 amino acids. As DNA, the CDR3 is TGTGCCAGCAGGGGGACTGTGGGGGGCAATCAGCCCCAGCATTTT. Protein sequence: CASRGTVGGNQPQHF.

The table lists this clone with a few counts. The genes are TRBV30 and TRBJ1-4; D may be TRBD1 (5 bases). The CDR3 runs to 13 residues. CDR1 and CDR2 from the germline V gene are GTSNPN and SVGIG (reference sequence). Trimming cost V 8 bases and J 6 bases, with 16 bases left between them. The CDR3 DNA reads TGTGCCGGGAACGGACAACCTGATGAAAAACTGTTTTTT. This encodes CAGNGQPDEKLFF.

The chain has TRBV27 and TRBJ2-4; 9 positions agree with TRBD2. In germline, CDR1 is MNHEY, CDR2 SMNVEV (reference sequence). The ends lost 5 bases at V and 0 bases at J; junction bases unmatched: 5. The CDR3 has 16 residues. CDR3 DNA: TGTGCCAGCAGTATTAGCGGGGGAATAGCCAAAAACATTCAGTACTTC. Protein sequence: CASSISGGIAKNIQYF.

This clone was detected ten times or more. The CDR3 DNA sequence: TGTGCCACCTTCCCGACCCAAGGGACGACCGGGGAGCTGTTTTTT. Its protein product is CATFPTQGTTGELFF. The J gene is TRBJ2-2, the V gene TRBV28; D could derive from TRBD1 or TRBD2 (5 bases each). CDR1 MDHEN and CDR2 SYDVKM come from the germline V gene. V lost 10 bases and J 5 bases, leaving 20 bases between the germline ends. This CDR3 is 15 amino acids long.

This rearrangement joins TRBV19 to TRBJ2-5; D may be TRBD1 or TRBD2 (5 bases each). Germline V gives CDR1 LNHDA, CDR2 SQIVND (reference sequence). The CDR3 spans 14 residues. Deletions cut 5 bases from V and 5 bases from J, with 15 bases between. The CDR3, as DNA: TGTGCCAGTAGTGTTCCGGGACCGAAGGAGACCCAGTACTTC. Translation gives CASSVPGPKETQYF.

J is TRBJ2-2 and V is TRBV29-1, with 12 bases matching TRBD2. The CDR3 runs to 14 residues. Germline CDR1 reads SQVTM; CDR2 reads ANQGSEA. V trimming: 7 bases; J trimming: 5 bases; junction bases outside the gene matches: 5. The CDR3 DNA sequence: TGCAGCGCCGAAACTAGCGGGGGGACCGGGGAGCTGTTTTTT. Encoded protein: CSAETSGGTGELFF.

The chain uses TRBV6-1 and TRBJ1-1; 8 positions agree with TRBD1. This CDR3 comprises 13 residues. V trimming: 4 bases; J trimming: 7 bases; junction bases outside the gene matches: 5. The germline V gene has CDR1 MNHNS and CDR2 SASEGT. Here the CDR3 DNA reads TGTGCCAGCAGTGCTATACAGGGGGTTGAAGCTTTCTTT. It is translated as CASSAIQGVEAFF.

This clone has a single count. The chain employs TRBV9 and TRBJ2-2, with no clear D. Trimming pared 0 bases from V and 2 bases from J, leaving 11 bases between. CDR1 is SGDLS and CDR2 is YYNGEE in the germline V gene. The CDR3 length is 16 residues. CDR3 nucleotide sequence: TGTGCCAGCAGCGTAGAGCCTGTCGTTAACACCGGGGAGCTGTTTTTT. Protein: CASSVEPVVNTGELFF.

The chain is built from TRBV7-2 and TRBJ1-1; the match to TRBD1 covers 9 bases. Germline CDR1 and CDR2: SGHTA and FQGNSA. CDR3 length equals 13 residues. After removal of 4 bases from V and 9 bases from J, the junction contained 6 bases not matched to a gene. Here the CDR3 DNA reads TGTGCCAGCAGCTCTTTACAGGGGGCTAAAGCTTTCTTT. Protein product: CASSSLQGAKAFF.

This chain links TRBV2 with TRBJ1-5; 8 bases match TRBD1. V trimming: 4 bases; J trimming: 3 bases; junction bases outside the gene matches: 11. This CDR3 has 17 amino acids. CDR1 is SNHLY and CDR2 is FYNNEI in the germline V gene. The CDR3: CASSGSKTGVFNQPQHF. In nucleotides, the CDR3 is TGTGCCAGCAGTGGTTCCAAGACAGGGGTTTTCAATCAGCCCCAGCATTTT. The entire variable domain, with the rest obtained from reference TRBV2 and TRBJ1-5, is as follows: EPEVTQTPSHQVTQMGQEVILRCVPISNHLYFYWYRQILGQKVEFLVSFYNNEISEKSEIFDDQFSVERPDGSNFTLKIRSTKLEDSAMYFCASSGSKTGVFNQPQHFGDGTRLSIL.

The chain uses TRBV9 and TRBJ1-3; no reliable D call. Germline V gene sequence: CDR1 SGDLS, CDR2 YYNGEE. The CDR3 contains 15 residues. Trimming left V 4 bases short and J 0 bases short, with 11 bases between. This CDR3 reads CASSPTRLSGNTIYF. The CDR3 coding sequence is TGTGCCAGCAGCCCCACCCGACTCTCTGGAAACACCATATATTTT.

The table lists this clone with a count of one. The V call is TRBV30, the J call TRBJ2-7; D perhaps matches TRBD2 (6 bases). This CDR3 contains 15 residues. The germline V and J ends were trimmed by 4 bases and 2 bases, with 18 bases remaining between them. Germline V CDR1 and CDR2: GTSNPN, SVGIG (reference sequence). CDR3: CAWTPPGVSPYEQYF. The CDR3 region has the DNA TGTGCCTGGACGCCCCCGGGGGTCTCCCCCTACGAGCAGTACTTC.

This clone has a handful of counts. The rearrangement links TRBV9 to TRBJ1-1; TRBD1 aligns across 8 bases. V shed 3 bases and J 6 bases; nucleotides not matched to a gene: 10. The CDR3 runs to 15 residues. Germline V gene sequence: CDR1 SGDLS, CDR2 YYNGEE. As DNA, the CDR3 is TGTGCCAGCAGCGCTGGGGGGGGACAGGCTCCTGAAGCTTTCTTT. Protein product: CASSAGGGQAPEAFF.

This CDR3 is CASSEPGLANTEAFF. CDR3 nucleotide sequence: TGTGCCAGCAGTGAGCCGGGACTGGCGAACACTGAAGCTTTCTTT. This chain uses TRBV6-1 with TRBJ1-1, with a possible D match to TRBD1 (5 bases). The CDR3 is made up of 15 amino acids. CDR1 and CDR2 from the germline V gene are MNHNS and SASEGT. V was shortened by 3 bases and J by 1 base, with 12 bases between the two germline ends.

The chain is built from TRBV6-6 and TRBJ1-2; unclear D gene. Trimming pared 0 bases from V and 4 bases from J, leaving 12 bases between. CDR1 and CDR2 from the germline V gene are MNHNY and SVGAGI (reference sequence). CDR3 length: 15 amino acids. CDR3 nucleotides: TGTGCCAGCAGTTACTCCACGGCGTGGGGCTATGGCTACACCTTC. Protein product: CASSYSTAWGYGYTF.

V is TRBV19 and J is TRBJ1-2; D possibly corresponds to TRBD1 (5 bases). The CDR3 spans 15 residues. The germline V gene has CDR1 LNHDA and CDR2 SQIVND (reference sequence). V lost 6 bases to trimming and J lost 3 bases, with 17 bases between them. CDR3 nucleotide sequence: TGTGCCAGTAGATTGGAGGGGACGGGCCACTATGGCTACACCTTC. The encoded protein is CASRLEGTGHYGYTF. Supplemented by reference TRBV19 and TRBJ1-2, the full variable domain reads DGGITQSPKYLFRKEGQNVTLSCEQNLNHDAMYWYRQDPGQGLRLIYYSQIVNDFQKGDIAEGYSVSREKKESFPLTVTSAQKNPTAFYLCASRLEGTGHYGYTFGSGTRLTVV.

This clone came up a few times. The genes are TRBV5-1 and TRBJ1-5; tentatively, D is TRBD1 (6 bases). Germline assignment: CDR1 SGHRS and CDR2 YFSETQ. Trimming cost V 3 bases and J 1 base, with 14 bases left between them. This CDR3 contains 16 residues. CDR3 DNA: TGCGCCAGCAGCTCACAGGGAATTGGAAGCAATCAGCCCCAGCATTTT. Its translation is CASSSQGIGSNQPQHF.

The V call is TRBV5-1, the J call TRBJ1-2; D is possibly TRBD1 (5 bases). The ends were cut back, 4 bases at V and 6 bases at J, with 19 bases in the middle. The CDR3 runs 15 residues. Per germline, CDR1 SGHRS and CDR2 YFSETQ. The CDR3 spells CASSPSGPFLDGYTF. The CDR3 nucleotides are TGCGCCAGCAGCCCCTCGGGACCCTTTCTTGATGGCTACACCTTC.

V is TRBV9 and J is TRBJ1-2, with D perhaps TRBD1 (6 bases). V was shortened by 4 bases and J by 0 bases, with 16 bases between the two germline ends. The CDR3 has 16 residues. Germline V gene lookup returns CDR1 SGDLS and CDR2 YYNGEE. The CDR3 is CASSSQRGVTNYGYTF. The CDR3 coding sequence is TGTGCCAGCAGCTCCCAGAGGGGGGTCACTAACTATGGCTACACCTTC.

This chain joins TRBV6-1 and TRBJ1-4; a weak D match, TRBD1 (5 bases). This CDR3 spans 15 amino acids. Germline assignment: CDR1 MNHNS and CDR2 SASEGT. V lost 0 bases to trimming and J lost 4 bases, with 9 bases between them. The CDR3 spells CASSEAGRYNEKLFF. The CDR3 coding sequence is TGTGCCAGCAGTGAAGCGGGGCGGTATAATGAAAAACTGTTTTTT.

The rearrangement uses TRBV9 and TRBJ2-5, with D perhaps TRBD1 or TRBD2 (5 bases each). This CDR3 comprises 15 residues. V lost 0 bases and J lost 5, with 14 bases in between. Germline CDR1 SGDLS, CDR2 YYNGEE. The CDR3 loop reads CASSVGLGRGETQYF. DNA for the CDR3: TGTGCCAGCAGCGTAGGACTGGGGCGAGGGGAGACCCAGTACTTC.

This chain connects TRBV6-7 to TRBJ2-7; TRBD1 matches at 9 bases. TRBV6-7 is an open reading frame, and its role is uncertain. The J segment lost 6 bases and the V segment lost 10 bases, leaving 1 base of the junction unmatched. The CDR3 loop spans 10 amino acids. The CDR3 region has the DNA TGTGCCAACAGGGGGCGCGAGCAGTACTTC. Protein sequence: CANRGREQYF.

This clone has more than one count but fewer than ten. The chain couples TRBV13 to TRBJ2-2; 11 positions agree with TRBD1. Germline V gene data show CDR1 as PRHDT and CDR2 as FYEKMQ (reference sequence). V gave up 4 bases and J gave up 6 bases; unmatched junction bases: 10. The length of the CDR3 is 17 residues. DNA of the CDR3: TGTGCCAGCAGCTCATACCGGGACAGGGGGAGAGCCGGGGAGCTGTTTTTT. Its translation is CASSSYRDRGRAGELFF. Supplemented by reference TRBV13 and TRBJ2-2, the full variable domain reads AAGVIQSPRHLIKEKRETATLKCYPIPRHDTVYWYQQGPGQDPQFLISFYEKMQSDKGSIPDRFSAQQFSDYHSELNMSSLELGDSALYFCASSSYRDRGRAGELFFGEGSRLTVL.

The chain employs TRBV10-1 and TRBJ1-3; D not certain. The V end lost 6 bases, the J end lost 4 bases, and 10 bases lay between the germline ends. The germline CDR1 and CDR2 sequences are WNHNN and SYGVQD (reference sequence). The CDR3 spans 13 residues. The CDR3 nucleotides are TGCGCCAGCAGCGCCGGTTCGGGAAACACCATATATTTT. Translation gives CASSAGSGNTIYF.

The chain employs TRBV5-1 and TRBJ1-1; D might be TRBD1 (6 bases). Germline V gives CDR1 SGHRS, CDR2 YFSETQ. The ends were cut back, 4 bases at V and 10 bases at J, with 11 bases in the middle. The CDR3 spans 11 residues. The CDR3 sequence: CASSQGGGAFF. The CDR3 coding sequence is TGCGCCAGCAGCCAAGGGGGGGGAGCTTTCTTT.

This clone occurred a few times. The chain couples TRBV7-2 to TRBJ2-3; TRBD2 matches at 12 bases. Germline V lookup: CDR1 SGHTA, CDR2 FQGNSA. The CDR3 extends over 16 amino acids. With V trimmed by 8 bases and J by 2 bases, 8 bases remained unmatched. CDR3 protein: CASFSTSGGPTDTQYF. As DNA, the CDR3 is TGTGCCAGCTTCTCGACTAGCGGGGGACCCACAGATACGCAGTATTTT.

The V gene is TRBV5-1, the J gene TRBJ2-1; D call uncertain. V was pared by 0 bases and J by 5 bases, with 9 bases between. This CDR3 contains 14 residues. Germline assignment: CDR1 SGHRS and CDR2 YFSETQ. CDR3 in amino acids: CASSLAMGDNEQFF. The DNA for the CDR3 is TGCGCCAGCAGCTTGGCCATGGGTGACAATGAGCAGTTCTTC.

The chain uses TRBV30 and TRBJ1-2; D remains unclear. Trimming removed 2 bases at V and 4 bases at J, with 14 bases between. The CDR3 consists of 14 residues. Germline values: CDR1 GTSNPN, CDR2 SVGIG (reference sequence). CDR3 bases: TGTGCCTGGAGTAGACCGCTTGGAACCTATGGCTACACCTTC. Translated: CAWSRPLGTYGYTF.

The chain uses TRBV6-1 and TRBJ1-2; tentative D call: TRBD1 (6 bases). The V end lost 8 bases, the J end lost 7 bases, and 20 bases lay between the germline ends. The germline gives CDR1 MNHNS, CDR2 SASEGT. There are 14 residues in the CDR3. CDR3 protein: CASVEGAGASGYTF. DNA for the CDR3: TGTGCCAGCGTAGAAGGTGCAGGGGCGAGTGGCTACACCTTC.